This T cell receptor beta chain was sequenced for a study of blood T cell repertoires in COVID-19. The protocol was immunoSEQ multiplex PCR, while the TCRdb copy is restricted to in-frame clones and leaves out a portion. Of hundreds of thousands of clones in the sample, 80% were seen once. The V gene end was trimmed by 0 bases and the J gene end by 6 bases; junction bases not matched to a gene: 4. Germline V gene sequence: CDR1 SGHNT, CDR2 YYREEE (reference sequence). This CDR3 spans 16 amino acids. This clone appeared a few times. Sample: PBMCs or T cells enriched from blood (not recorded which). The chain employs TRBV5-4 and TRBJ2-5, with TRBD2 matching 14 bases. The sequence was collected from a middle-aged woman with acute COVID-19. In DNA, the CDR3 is TGTGCCAGCAGCTTGGGGACTAGCGGGGGGCGGAAGACCCAGTACTTC. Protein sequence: CASSLGTSGGRKTQYF.